This is a list of T cell receptor beta chains from one sample in a study of cytomegalovirus exposure and HLA in healthy donors. The assay was immunoSEQ multiplex PCR, and TCRdb's table has in-frame clones only and misses some. The sample yields about 280,000 clones, approximately 90% seen once. The sample was PBMCs. These TCRs come from a young woman in good health and CMV-seronegative. CDR3s include the opening cysteine and the closing phenylalanine or tryptophan. The order of the fields is clone size, D gene, V gene, J gene, CDR3 DNA, CDR3 protein. A D gene is named only where the DNA matches it firmly. Clone sizes are given selectively: once, few, many, or a class where the clone is expanded.

abundance: .
d_gene: TRBD1
v_gene: TRBV28
j_gene: TRBJ1-6
CDR3nt: TGTGCCAGCACCCCCGCCGGGACAGTTCTTTTTCCCCTCCACTTT
CDR3aa: CASTPAGTVLFPLHF

abundance: .
d_gene: TRBD2
v_gene: TRBV15
j_gene: TRBJ2-7
CDR3nt: TGTGCCACCAGTGAGACTAGCGGCCCAGGGGAGCAGTACTTC
CDR3aa: CATSETSGPGEQYF

abundance: .
d_gene: .
v_gene: TRBV2
j_gene: TRBJ1-5
CDR3nt: TGTGCCAGCAGTGCGGACAACGGCTATCAGCCCCAGCATTTT
CDR3aa: CASSADNGYQPQHF

abundance: .
d_gene: .
v_gene: TRBV7-9
j_gene: TRBJ2-7
CDR3nt: TGTGCCGTCCGAGCATCAGGCTCCATGCAGTACTTC
CDR3aa: CAVRASGSMQYF

abundance: .
d_gene: TRBD2
v_gene: TRBV10-3
j_gene: TRBJ2-7
CDR3nt: TGTGCCATCAGTGATCCCGGGACGGGGGGCTCCTACGAGCAGTACTTC
CDR3aa: CAISDPGTGGSYEQYF

abundance: .
d_gene: TRBD2
v_gene: TRBV6-1
j_gene: TRBJ2-1
CDR3nt: TGTGCCAGCAGTGGACTAGCGGGAGGGCCCAATGAGCAGTTCTTC
CDR3aa: CASSGLAGGPNEQFF

abundance: .
d_gene: .
v_gene: TRBV9
j_gene: TRBJ1-2
CDR3nt: TGTGCCAGCAGCGCTCGGGACTTCTATGGCTACACCTTC
CDR3aa: CASSARDFYGYTF

abundance: .
d_gene: .
v_gene: TRBV4-3
j_gene: TRBJ2-3
CDR3nt: TGCGCCAGCAGCCGACGGACGGGGCTAGCGGATACGCAGTATTTT
CDR3aa: CASSRRTGLADTQYF

abundance: .
d_gene: .
v_gene: TRBV19
j_gene: TRBJ2-1
CDR3nt: TGTGCCAGTAGTGACAGGAATGAGCAGTTCTTC
CDR3aa: CASSDRNEQFF

abundance: .
d_gene: .
v_gene: TRBV4-3
j_gene: TRBJ2-7
CDR3nt: TGCGCCAGCAGCCAAGAGCGCGCCTACGAGCAGTACTTC
CDR3aa: CASSQERAYEQYF

abundance: .
d_gene: TRBD1
v_gene: TRBV28
j_gene: TRBJ1-2
CDR3nt: TGTGCCAGCAGTGGCCCCCCGACAGGGTATGGCTACACCTTC
CDR3aa: CASSGPPTGYGYTF

abundance: .
d_gene: .
v_gene: TRBV15
j_gene: TRBJ1-5
CDR3nt: TGTGCCACCAGCAGAGATCCGGGAGTTTATAGCAATCAGCCCCAGCATTTT
CDR3aa: CATSRDPGVYSNQPQHF

abundance: .
d_gene: .
v_gene: TRBV27
j_gene: TRBJ2-5
CDR3nt: TGTGCCAGCAGTTTCCGGGAGACCCAGTACTTC
CDR3aa: CASSFRETQYF

abundance: .
d_gene: .
v_gene: TRBV10-2
j_gene: TRBJ2-1
CDR3nt: TGCGCCAGCAGTGAGTCGGCAGGGATCGCCCTGGAGCAGTTCTTC
CDR3aa: CASSESAGIALEQFF

abundance: .
d_gene: TRBD1
v_gene: TRBV28
j_gene: TRBJ1-2
CDR3nt: TGTGCCAGCAGTCATTTTCTATTGGACAGGACTGGAGGTGGCTACACCTTC
CDR3aa: CASSHFLLDRTGGGYTF

abundance: .
d_gene: .
v_gene: TRBV5-6
j_gene: TRBJ2-7
CDR3nt: TGTGCCAGCAGCTTCGTGGGAGTCGGCTCCTACGAGCAGTACTTC
CDR3aa: CASSFVGVGSYEQYF

abundance: .
d_gene: TRBD2
v_gene: TRBV27
j_gene: TRBJ2-5
CDR3nt: TGTGCCAGCAGTCCCGGACTAGTCTCGTGGGGGGAGACCCAGTACTTC
CDR3aa: CASSPGLVSWGETQYF

abundance: .
d_gene: TRBD2
v_gene: TRBV28
j_gene: TRBJ2-1
CDR3nt: TGTGCCAGCAGTTTGACGGGACTAGCGGGAGTTGAGCAGTTCTTC
CDR3aa: CASSLTGLAGVEQFF

abundance: .
d_gene: TRBD2
v_gene: TRBV28
j_gene: TRBJ2-7
CDR3nt: TGTGCCAGCAGTTTGGGAGGGCACGAGCAGTACTTC
CDR3aa: CASSLGGHEQYF

abundance: .
d_gene: .
v_gene: TRBV29-1
j_gene: TRBJ1-2
CDR3nt: TGCAGCGTTGAAGAGGCCAGGGGATTCGGTGGCTACACCTTC
CDR3aa: CSVEEARGFGGYTF

abundance: .
d_gene: .
v_gene: TRBV5-6
j_gene: TRBJ2-3
CDR3nt: TGTGCCAGCAGCTTGGCCCGCGGGATAGGCACAGATACGCAGTATTTT
CDR3aa: CASSLARGIGTDTQYF

abundance: few
d_gene: .
v_gene: TRBV6-4
j_gene: TRBJ2-2
CDR3nt: TGTGCCAGCAGCGGGAGTGGCACCGGGGAGCTGTTTTTT
CDR3aa: CASSGSGTGELFF

abundance: .
d_gene: .
v_gene: TRBV7-6
j_gene: TRBJ1-1
CDR3nt: TGTGCCAGCAGCTTAGGGGCCCAGAACACTGAAGCTTTCTTT
CDR3aa: CASSLGAQNTEAFF

abundance: few
d_gene: .
v_gene: TRBV5-4
j_gene: TRBJ1-1
CDR3nt: TGTGCCAGCAGCGCCTTGGTGGGGACAACGAACACTGAAGCTTTCTTT
CDR3aa: CASSALVGTTNTEAFF

abundance: .
d_gene: .
v_gene: TRBV5-1
j_gene: TRBJ2-7
CDR3nt: TGCGCCAGCAGCTTGGCCGGGGGACCAAACTACGAGCAGTACTTC
CDR3aa: CASSLAGGPNYEQYF

abundance: .
d_gene: .
v_gene: TRBV28
j_gene: TRBJ2-7
CDR3nt: TGTGCCAGCAGGAACCGCATTGGCAGGGCGGACGAGCAGTACTTC
CDR3aa: CASRNRIGRADEQYF

abundance: .
d_gene: .
v_gene: TRBV9
j_gene: TRBJ2-1
CDR3nt: TGTGCCAGCAGCGTTGGGACACATAGGAATGAGCAGTTCTTC
CDR3aa: CASSVGTHRNEQFF